This passage covers 12 T cell receptor beta chains from one sample sequenced in a study of response to subunit inactivated influenza vaccine (dated 2018 in TCRdb). Library preparation used RT-PCR. TCRdb records Illumina HiSeq 2500 as the sequencer. The public reads were run again by TCRdb, first through fastp at Q25 and then through MiXCR, and only productive beta chains were kept. One record per CDR3 amino acid sequence lists the most common genes and DNA. The sample contains 170,000 or so distinct CDR3 sequences, around 10% of them found a single time. Around 35% of the sample is taken by the ten largest. This specimen consisted of CD8+ T cells sorted from PBMCs, obtained less than 30 months after vaccination. All receptors come from a man aged 50-75 years who received an inactivated influenza vaccine. Donor details come from another sample of the same person, matched by shared clones.

The rearrangement links TRBV5-5 to TRBJ2-7; the D call may be TRBD1 or TRBD2 (5 bases each). Trimming took off 0 bases at V and 6 bases at J, with 13 bases between the two ends. There are 14 residues in the CDR3. Germline V gives CDR1 SGHKS, CDR2 YYEKEE (reference sequence). The CDR3 loop reads CASSLGGFPCEQYF. The CDR3 region has the DNA TGTGCCAGCAGCTTGGGGGGGTTTCCCTGCGAGCAGTACTTC.

This clonotype was picked up many times. Here the CDR3 DNA reads TGTGCCACCAGTGATTTGGACTGGCCTAGCGGGGGAGAAAATGAGCAGTTCTTC. Protein: CATSDLDWPSGGENEQFF. This chain joins TRBV24-1 and TRBJ2-1, with 10 bases lining up with TRBD2. The CDR3 length is 18 residues. Losses at the gene ends were 0 bases for V and 7 bases for J; bases not matched to a gene: 11. CDR1 KGHDR and CDR2 SFDVKD come from the germline V gene.

The V and J genes are TRBV27 and TRBJ2-7; D could derive from TRBD1 or TRBD2 (5 bases each). Between the trimmed V and J ends, which lost 8 bases and 7 bases, there was a span of 12 bases. CDR1 is MNHEY and CDR2 is SMNVEV in the germline V gene (reference sequence). This CDR3 region has 11 residues. The CDR3 nucleotides are TGTGCCAGCCGATATGGGGGAGAGCAGTACTTC. Translation gives CASRYGGEQYF.

This clonotype rates as medium-sized (0.01 to 0.1%). The chain carries TRBV12-3 or TRBV12-4 and TRBJ2-5; TRBD1 or TRBD2 may be the D gene (5 bases each). This CDR3 spans 11 amino acids. V lost 4 bases to trimming and J lost 5 bases, with 5 bases between them. The CDR3 reads CASSWGETQYF. The CDR3 nucleotides are TGTGCCAGCAGTTGGGGGGAGACCCAGTACTTC.

This chain uses TRBV30 with TRBJ2-1; D uncertain. CDR1 and CDR2 from the germline V gene are GTSNPN and SVGIG (reference sequence). This CDR3 spans 15 amino acids. The germline V and J ends were trimmed by 7 bases and 7 bases, with 23 bases remaining between them. CDR3 protein: CASTILVPGWNEQFF. CDR3 nucleotide sequence: TGTGCCTCTACAATCCTTGTGCCTGGATGGAATGAGCAGTTCTTC.

The gene calls are TRBV15 and TRBJ2-7; D may be TRBD1 or TRBD2 (5 bases each). V shed 0 bases and J shed 0 bases, with 9 bases lying between them. The CDR3 has 15 amino acids. CDR1 is LNHNV, CDR2 YYDKDF, per germline (reference sequence). Here the CDR3 DNA reads TGTGCCACCAGCAGAGAGAGGGGACCCTCCTACGAGCAGTACTTC. Protein sequence: CATSRERGPSYEQYF.

In its sample, this clonotype was seen many times. This rearrangement joins TRBV10-3 to TRBJ2-1; maybe TRBD2 (6 bases). Trimming took 0 bases from V and 4 from J, leaving 16 bases between them. Germline CDR1 is ENHRY and CDR2 is SYGVKD. CDR3 length equals 17 residues. CDR3 loop: CAISESSPGGTYNEQFF. The CDR3 bases are TGTGCCATCAGTGAGTCCTCCCCGGGCGGGACTTACAATGAGCAGTTCTTC.

The table lists this clonotype with many counts. This chain uses TRBV11-2 with TRBJ1-1; D is possibly TRBD1 (5 bases). With 7 bases removed from V and 4 bases from J, the gap between germline ends came to 16 bases. The CDR3 consists of 14 residues. The germline V gene has CDR1 SGHAT and CDR2 FQNNGV. CDR3 loop: CASTHPAGVTEAFF. CDR3 sequence (DNA): TGTGCCAGCACTCATCCCGCGGGGGTCACTGAAGCTTTCTTT.

This clonotype was counted ten times or more. This chain joins TRBV6-5 and TRBJ2-7, with 8 positions matching TRBD2. V lost 0 bases and J lost 4; bases outside the gene matches: 8. CDR1 and CDR2 (germline): MNHEY, SVGAGI. The CDR3 has 16 residues. CDR3 region: CASSYSKTSGDYEQYF. The CDR3 DNA reads as TGTGCCAGCAGTTACTCGAAAACTAGCGGAGATTACGAGCAGTACTTC.

This clonotype was seen only a few times. The chain links TRBV7-6 to TRBJ2-7, with no clear D. Trimming stripped 1 base from V and 5 bases from J, with 9 bases between. From germline, CDR1 is SGHVS and CDR2 FNYEAQ. The length of the CDR3 is 13 residues. Written as DNA, the CDR3 is TGTGCCAGCAGCTTAGGGAGTGGCGACGAGCAGTACTTC. Its protein product is CASSLGSGDEQYF. Based on the CDR3 plus reference TRBV7-6 and TRBJ2-7, the full variable domain is GAGVSQSPRYKVTKRGQDVALRCDPISGHVSLYWYRQALGQGPEFLTYFNYEAQQDKSGLPNDRFSAERPEGSISTLTIQRTEQRDSAMYRCASSLGSGDEQYFGPGTRLTVT.

CDR3 nucleotide sequence: TGTGCCAGCAGCTCCGGGACTCCGGACCAGTACTTC. This encodes CASSSGTPDQYF. The chain carries TRBV7-8 and TRBJ2-5; perhaps TRBD2 as D (6 bases). The V and J ends lost 4 bases and 10 bases respectively, with 13 bases between them. This CDR3 comprises 12 residues. The germline CDR1 and CDR2 sequences are SGHVS and FQNEAQ.

In DNA form, the CDR3 reads TGCGCCAGCCAAGGGGGTTACGAGCAGTACTTC. Its protein product is CASQGGYEQYF. The genes are TRBV5-1 and TRBJ2-7, with D possibly being TRBD1 (6 bases). The germline CDR1 and CDR2 sequences are SGHRS and YFSETQ. Trimming pared 7 bases from V and 4 bases from J, leaving 9 bases between. The CDR3 spans 11 residues.